The source of this T cell receptor beta chain is a study of cytomegalovirus exposure and HLA in healthy donors. About the research overall: Early released data comprised 75 million to 100 million unique TCRs from HLA-typed donors.

This CDR3 region has 15 residues. The germline V and J ends were trimmed by 0 bases and 2 bases, with 11 bases remaining between them. Germline V gene data show CDR1 as MNHNS and CDR2 as SASEGT. This PCR relied on a set of 60 Vbeta primers and 13 Jbeta primers. Only in-frame clones appear in the TCRdb table, and some are missing; sequencing was by immunoSEQ multiplex PCR. The table lists 100,000 to 150,000 clones, 80% of them singletons, with around 8.9% in the top ten. There are a few counts of this clone. Its antigen is not known. Study-wide results and caveats: For TCR beta chains, V- and J-gene trimming was later linked to a missense DCLRE1C variant.

The TCR originated in a man aged 30 to 39 in good health and CMV-seropositive. Sequencing was performed on PBMCs. This chain connects TRBV6-1 to TRBJ2-7, with a tentative D call TRBD1 (6 bases). CDR3 amino acids: CASSEAKGVAYEQYF. As DNA, the CDR3 is TGTGCCAGCAGTGAAGCGAAGGGGGTGGCCTACGAGCAGTACTTC.